The 25 T cell receptor beta chains below all came from one sample that was sequenced in a study of regulatory T cells in long-lasting Graves disease. The time point here: persistent/refractory GD, antithyroid drugs over 5 years with positive TRAb. The TCR library was made from RNA extracted from PBMCs. Arm-PCR with iRepertoire HTBI primers amplified the CDR3 regions for these TCR beta libraries. Each CDR3 protein gets one entry after TCRdb re-called the multiplex PCR reads with MiXCR. The sample yields around 500,000 distinct CDR3 sequences, around 20% seen once. Here the sequenced sample was peripheral blood mononuclear cells (PBMCs), taken when the disease was refractory, from a patient treated with antithyroid drugs. The receptor source for this set is a female donor with Graves disease.

This clonotype was observed a handful of times. This chain joins TRBV4-3 and TRBJ1-5; no definite D call. V was pared by 2 bases and J by 9 bases, with 17 bases between. Per the germline V gene, CDR1 is LGHNA and CDR2 is YSLEER. CDR3 size: 15 residues. DNA for the CDR3: TGCGCCAGCAGCCAAAAGGTCGAGGGCCAGGCGCCCCAGCATTTT. Translation gives CASSQKVEGQAPQHF.

This clonotype was counted only a few times. The chain uses TRBV9 and TRBJ2-7, with 9 bases aligning to TRBD2. Trimming removed 0 bases from V and 3 bases from J; junction bases left unmatched: 4. The CDR3 contains 15 residues. The germline gives CDR1 SGDLS, CDR2 YYNGEE. CDR3 loop: CASSVDGGRVYEQYF. The CDR3 nucleotides read TGTGCCAGCAGCGTAGATGGCGGGAGGGTCTACGAGCAGTACTTC.

This clonotype was counted many times. The chain has TRBV15 and TRBJ2-7, with 12 bases matching TRBD2. The CDR3 sequence is 15 residues long. The V and J ends lost 5 bases and 3 bases, in that order; junction bases with no gene match: 5. Germline values: CDR1 LNHNV, CDR2 YYDKDF (reference sequence). CDR3 loop: CATSAGTSGFYEQYF. The DNA for the CDR3 is TGTGCCACCAGCGCCGGGACTAGCGGGTTCTACGAGCAGTACTTC.

A note on this clonotype: One end of the junction fails to match germline, which may point to a read error. V is TRBV7-6 and J is TRBJ2-7; D is ambiguous. The germline V gene encodes CDR1 SGHVS and CDR2 FNYEAQ. The CDR3 totals 13 residues. The CDR3 DNA follows: TGTGTCAGCAGCTTAGAGGTCGACTACGAGCAGTACTTC. This codes for CVSSLEVDYEQYF.

This clonotype was counted many times. The genes are TRBV15 and TRBJ1-2; TRBD1 might be the D (5 bases). V was pared by 0 bases and J by 4 bases, with 12 bases between. Looked up from germline, CDR1 is LNHNV and CDR2 is YYDKDF (reference sequence). The CDR3 has 15 residues. The CDR3 DNA reads as TGTGCCACCAGCAGAGATCACCAGGGATCCTATGGCTACACCTTC. Residues: CATSRDHQGSYGYTF.

J is TRBJ1-1 and V is TRBV7-2, with 9 bases that match TRBD1. With 4 bases clipped from V and 5 bases from J, the junction kept 20 bases outside the gene matches. The CDR3 is made up of 19 amino acids. In germline, CDR1 is SGHTA, CDR2 FQGNSA. The CDR3 DNA sequence: TGTGCCAGCAGCTCCCGCCTCACTAGGGACAGGGTTGGATCGACTGAAGCTTTCTTT. It specifies CASSSRLTRDRVGSTEAFF. The variable domain in full, completed from reference TRBV7-2 and TRBJ1-1, reads GAGVSQSPSNKVTEKGKDVELRCDPISGHTALYWYRQSLGQGLEFLIYFQGNSAPDKSGLPSDRFSAERTGGSVSTLTIQRTQQEDSAVYLCASSSRLTRDRVGSTEAFFGQGTRLTVV.

This clonotype was seen repeatedly, ten times or more. The chain links TRBV28 to TRBJ1-5; D is undetermined. The CDR3 consists of 18 residues. Deletions cut 5 bases from V and 7 bases from J, with 27 bases between. Germline assignment: CDR1 MDHEN and CDR2 SYDVKM. This chain's CDR3 is CASSPYMVETLSRQPQHF. CDR3 DNA: TGTGCCAGCAGTCCCTACATGGTCGAGACTCTAAGTAGACAGCCCCAGCATTTT.

The V call is TRBV28, the J call TRBJ2-1, with D perhaps matching TRBD1 (6 bases). The V end lost 5 bases, the J end lost 5 bases, and 10 bases lay between the germline ends. This CDR3 comprises 13 residues. Germline loops: CDR1 MDHEN, CDR2 SYDVKM. The CDR3 DNA is TGTGCCAGCAGTCAGGGGACGGACAATGAGCAGTTCTTC. Translation gives CASSQGTDNEQFF.

Ten or more counts support this clonotype. The CDR3 DNA is TGTGCCAGCAAACGGAGGGGGCGTGGGGATGGCTACACCTTC. Translated, it gives CASKRRGRGDGYTF. The chain has TRBV6-1 and TRBJ1-2; TRBD1 matches 7 bases. CDR1 is MNHNS, CDR2 SASEGT, per germline. The CDR3 contains 14 residues. V lost 7 bases and J lost 6; bases outside the gene matches: 11.

This clonotype was observed many times. J is TRBJ2-7 and V is TRBV20-1, with D perhaps matching TRBD2 (6 bases). Trimming left V 6 bases short and J 5 bases short, with 17 bases between. Germline V CDR1 and CDR2: DFQATT, SNEGSKA (reference sequence). The CDR3 consists of 13 residues. In DNA form, the CDR3 reads TGCAGTGCCCGGAGGGTTCTTGTCGACGAGCAGTACTTC. Amino acid sequence: CSARRVLVDEQYF.

Worth noting for this clonotype: A read error may produce the germline difference seen at one junction end. The DNA for the CDR3 is TGTGCTACAGTGTCCCAGGGAAAAGCTTCCTTT. Protein product: CATVSQGKASF. This rearrangement joins TRBV7-7 to TRBJ1-1, with D possibly TRBD1 on 5 matching bases. CDR1 SSHAT and CDR2 FNYEAQ come from the germline V gene (reference sequence). CDR3 size: 11 residues. The full variable domain, completed using reference TRBV7-7 and TRBJ1-1, is GAGVSQSPRYKVTKRGQDVTLRCDPISSHATLYWYQQALGQGPEFLTYFNYEAQPDKSGLPSDRFSAERPEGSISTLTIQRTEQRDSAMYRCATVSQGKASFGQGTRLTVV.

The rearrangement links TRBV7-9 to TRBJ2-1, with D maybe TRBD2 (5 bases). Deletions cut 5 bases from V and 5 bases from J, with 7 bases between. Germline V gene lookup returns CDR1 SEHNR and CDR2 FQNEAQ (reference sequence). There are 12 residues in the CDR3. The CDR3 sequence is CASSERNNEQFF. CDR3 coding DNA: TGTGCCAGCAGCGAGCGGAACAATGAGCAGTTCTTC.

Only a few counts were recorded for this clonotype. This chain connects TRBV29-1 to TRBJ2-4; unclear D gene. Germline assignment: CDR1 SQVTM and CDR2 ANQGSEA. This CDR3 has 14 residues. V was trimmed by 4 bases and J by 0 bases, leaving 10 bases between them. CDR3 region: CSVVGGLAKNIQYF. The CDR3 DNA follows: TGCAGCGTTGTGGGCGGCTTAGCCAAAAACATTCAGTACTTC. The variable domain in full, with the rest retrieved from reference TRBV29-1 and TRBJ2-4, is SAVISQKPSRDICQRGTSLTIQCQVDSQVTMMFWYRQQPGQSLTLIATANQGSEATYESGFVIDKFPISRPNLTFSTLTVSNMSPEDSSIYLCSVVGGLAKNIQYFGAGTRLSVL.

This clonotype was detected many times. This rearrangement joins TRBV18 to TRBJ1-4; 9 nucleotides line up with TRBD1. The CDR3 extends over 14 amino acids. V lost 8 bases to trimming and J lost 5 bases; unmatched junction nucleotides: 6. The V gene's germline CDR1 is KGHSH and CDR2 LQKENI. This CDR3 is CASSTGTGNEKLFF. Here the CDR3 DNA reads TGTGCCAGCAGCACCGGGACAGGGAATGAAAAACTGTTTTTT.

Ten or more counts support this clonotype. The chain is built from TRBV3-1 and TRBJ2-7; TRBD2 matches 12 bases. Germline V gives CDR1 LGHDT, CDR2 YNNKEL (reference sequence). With 3 bases clipped from V and 2 bases from J, the junction kept 2 bases outside the gene matches. This CDR3 has 15 amino acids. CDR3 sequence (DNA): TGTGCCAGCAGCCAGACTAGCGGGGGAACCTACGAGCAGTACTTC. This codes for CASSQTSGGTYEQYF.

In this sample, this clonotype turned up a few times. V is TRBV6-1 and J is TRBJ1-1; unclear D gene. The CDR3 covers 11 residues. CDR1 is MNHNS and CDR2 is SASEGT in the germline V gene. The V end was cut by 5 bases, the J end by 11 bases, with 12 bases between. CDR3 sequence (DNA): TGTGCCAGCAGTCCTCAGGTTACCGCTTTCTTT. Protein product: CASSPQVTAFF.

A word on this clonotype: The junction differs from germline at one of its ends, possibly a read error. The chain combines TRBV4-1 with TRBJ1-1; D remains ambiguous. Germline loops: CDR1 MGHRA, CDR2 YSYEKL. The CDR3 length is 15 residues. The CDR3 loop reads CASSQGELEITEAFF. DNA for the CDR3: TGCGCCAGCAGTCAAGGAGAGTTAGAGATCACTGAAGCTTTCTTT.

V usage is TRBV11-3 and J usage is TRBJ2-2; the D is unclear. The CDR3 is made up of 14 amino acids. Trimming cost V 2 bases and J 0 bases, with 4 bases left between them. CDR1 is SGHNT, CDR2 YENEEA, per germline. CDR3 in DNA: TGTGCCAGCAGCTTATACTCGAACACCGGGGAGCTGTTTTTT. Translated: CASSLYSNTGELFF.

Many counts were recorded for this clonotype. The rearrangement joins TRBV20-1 to TRBJ1-2, with D possibly being TRBD1 (5 bases). Trimming pared 1 base from V and 3 bases from J, leaving 18 bases between. In germline, CDR1 is DFQATT, CDR2 SNEGSKA (reference sequence). The CDR3 loop spans 16 amino acids. CDR3: CSARGPPGPLDYGYTF. CDR3 nucleotides: TGCAGTGCTAGAGGTCCACCGGGGCCGTTAGACTATGGCTACACCTTC.

The genes are TRBV6-1 and TRBJ2-2; 7 nucleotides agree with TRBD2. CDR1 is MNHNS and CDR2 is SASEGT in the germline V gene. The CDR3 totals 15 residues. V gave up 7 bases and J gave up 7 bases; unmatched junction bases: 12. CDR3 amino acids: CASKFRAGAVGELFF. CDR3 sequence (DNA): TGTGCCAGCAAGTTTAGGGCGGGAGCGGTCGGGGAGCTGTTTTTT.

As for this clonotype: A much larger clone is a single base away; this may be a read error. The V gene is TRBV10-3, the J gene TRBJ2-6, with D perhaps being TRBD1 or TRBD2 (5 bases each). Looked up from germline, CDR1 is ENHRY and CDR2 is SYGVKD. CDR3 length: 12 amino acids. CDR3 sequence (DNA): TGTGCCGGGAGCTCTGGGGCCAACGCCCTGACTTTC. Its translation: CAGSSGANALTF.

There are a few counts of this clonotype. The chain carries TRBV6-1 and TRBJ2-7, with a possible D match to TRBD2 (6 bases). CDR3 length: 15 amino acids. V was shortened by 6 bases and J by 2 bases, with 17 bases between the two germline ends. CDR1 is MNHNS, CDR2 SASEGT, per germline. CDR3 residues: CASRLLTEGPYEQYF. CDR3 DNA sequence: TGTGCCAGCAGACTATTGACGGAGGGGCCCTACGAGCAGTACTTC.

This clonotype was observed a handful of times. The rearrangement links TRBV20-1 to TRBJ2-7, with 11 bases identical to TRBD2. J gave up 2 bases and V 4 bases, and 4 bases lay outside the gene matches. Per germline, CDR1 DFQATT and CDR2 SNEGSKA (reference sequence). This CDR3 has 14 residues. In DNA form, the CDR3 reads TGCAGTGCTACTAGCGGGAGGACCACCTACGAGCAGTACTTC. Amino acid sequence: CSATSGRTTYEQYF.

The V and J genes are TRBV6-1 and TRBJ1-1, with 8 bases identical to TRBD1. CDR1 and CDR2 (germline): MNHNS, SASEGT. V dropped 7 bases and J dropped 11; count of bases not matched to a gene: 12. This CDR3 comprises 13 residues. The CDR3 bases are TGTGCCAGCACCCCACCGGACAGGGTTCCGGCTTTCTTT. Translating gives CASTPPDRVPAFF.

The V call is TRBV7-2, the J call TRBJ2-1; D unresolved. Trimming shortened V by 5 bases and J by 7 bases, and 9 bases separated the two germline ends. CDR1 and CDR2 (germline): SGHTA, FQGNSA. CDR3 length equals 12 residues. The CDR3 sequence: CASSEGANEQFF. CDR3 DNA sequence: TGTGCCAGCAGCGAAGGTGCGAATGAGCAGTTCTTC.